These 22 T cell receptor beta chains share one sample of origin, sequenced in a study of vaccination and CD4 T cells after COVID-19. Sequencing of the DNA from cultured CD4+ T cells was carried out with the Oncomine TCR Beta short-read assay. TCRdb analysed the PCR reads with MiXCR anew, one entry per CDR3 protein. The table lists about 7,400 distinct CDR3 sequences, around 62% of them singletons. Documented treatment: approximately nine-day PBMC culture with coronavirus spike peptide pools or control peptides (ViraFEST assay). No antigens are known for them. Sequencing was performed on CD4+ T cells from blood, cultured in vitro. The receptors shown here come from a human donor who had recovered from COVID-19.

This clonotype was counted a few times. The genes are TRBV2 and TRBJ1-2; 7 bases line up with TRBD1. The trim removed 7 bases at V and 6 bases at J, leaving 5 bases unmatched. The CDR3 consists of 12 residues. CDR1 and CDR2 (germline): SNHLY, FYNNEI. The chain's CDR3 is CASIEGADGYTF. The DNA of the CDR3 is TGTGCCAGCATCGAGGGGGCTGATGGCTACACCTTC. Full variable domain (rest looked up from reference TRBV2 and TRBJ1-2): EPEVTQTPSHQVTQMGQEVILRCVPISNHLYFYWYRQILGQKVEFLVSFYNNEISEKSEIFDDQFSVERPDGSNFTLKIRSTKLEDSAMYFCASIEGADGYTFGSGTRLTVV.

The genes are TRBV4-1 and TRBJ2-3; 13 bases agree with TRBD2. The J segment lost 0 bases and the V segment lost 1 base, leaving 10 bases of the junction unmatched. Germline CDR1 reads MGHRA; CDR2 reads YSYEKL. This CDR3 is 20 amino acids long. CDR3 sequence (DNA): TGCGCCAGCAGCCAAGTGACCACTAGCGGGGGGGCACTTAGCACAGATACGCAGTATTTT. Translation: CASSQVTTSGGALSTDTQYF.

The chain recombines TRBV6-5 with TRBJ1-1; the match to TRBD1 covers 8 bases. The trim removed 4 bases at V and 4 bases at J, leaving 8 bases unmatched. There are 15 residues in the CDR3. CDR1 MNHEY and CDR2 SVGAGI come from the germline V gene. Here the CDR3 DNA reads TGTGCCAGCAGTTCGGCGACAGGGGCATCCACTGAAGCTTTCTTT. Translation: CASSSATGASTEAFF.

Details on this clonotype: The junction does not match germline at one end; this may be a read error. The chain employs TRBV7-2 and TRBJ1-2, with 8 bases identical to TRBD1. The CDR3 totals 13 residues. Germline V gives CDR1 SGHTA, CDR2 FQGNSA. CDR3 sequence reads: CASTIGQGGGYTF. The CDR3, as DNA: TGCGCCAGCACCATAGGACAGGGTGGTGGCTACACCTTC.

The V call is TRBV6-1, the J call TRBJ2-5; D unclear. Trimming took 6 bases from V and 6 from J, leaving 17 bases between them. From germline, CDR1 is MNHNS and CDR2 SASEGT. This CDR3 comprises 14 residues. CDR3 region: CASRAFIGLKTQYF. CDR3 coding DNA: TGTGCCAGCAGGGCGTTTATTGGTTTGAAGACCCAGTACTTC.

On this clonotype: The junction does not match germline at one end; this may be a read error. This rearrangement joins TRBV19 to TRBJ1-2; the D gene is possibly TRBD1 (6 bases). The germline V gene encodes CDR1 LNHDA and CDR2 SQIVND (reference sequence). This CDR3 has 14 amino acids. CDR3 protein: CASNQWDKGYGYAF. The CDR3 DNA reads as TGTGCCAGTAACCAGTGGGACAAGGGCTATGGCTACGCCTTC.

V gene TRBV24-1 combines with J gene TRBJ2-2; D uncertain. Germline lookup yields CDR1 KGHDR and CDR2 SFDVKD. This CDR3 comprises 13 residues. Trimming removed 8 bases from V and 6 bases from J, with 12 bases in between. DNA of the CDR3: TGTGCCACCATGCAGAATTGGGCCGGGGAGCTGTTTTTT. Its protein product is CATMQNWAGELFF.

The chain has TRBV10-1 and TRBJ2-3, with TRBD2 identical over 10 bases. This CDR3 has 16 amino acids. Germline CDR1 reads WNHNN; CDR2 reads SYGVQD (reference sequence). V was clipped by 5 bases and J by 6 bases; unmatched bases: 11. The DNA of the CDR3 is TGCGCCAGCAGTCCGCTAGCGGGGGCCTCAGGGGATACGCAGTATTTT. Amino acids: CASSPLAGASGDTQYF.

A few counts support this clonotype. The rearrangement joins TRBV6-1 to TRBJ1-2; 8 nucleotides agree with TRBD1. Per germline, CDR1 MNHNS and CDR2 SASEGT. Trimming took 7 bases from V and 4 from J; bases not matched to a gene: 8. CDR3 length equals 14 residues. CDR3 loop: CASTRTGITYGYTF. CDR3 coding DNA: TGTGCCAGCACCAGGACAGGGATCACCTATGGCTACACCTTC.

The chain employs TRBV28 and TRBJ1-1; 7 bases fit TRBD1. This CDR3 spans 16 amino acids. After removal of 6 bases from V and 1 base from J, the junction contained 11 bases not matched to a gene. Per the germline V gene, CDR1 is MDHEN and CDR2 is SYDVKM. The CDR3 DNA sequence: TGTGCCAGCAGCCAAGCACCACAGGGGACGAACACTGAAGCTTTCTTT. Translated, it gives CASSQAPQGTNTEAFF.

This rearrangement joins TRBV2 to TRBJ2-1; D gene unclear. The V gene's germline CDR1 is SNHLY and CDR2 FYNNEI. The V gene lost 2 bases and the J gene lost 7 bases, with 9 bases spanning the gap. The CDR3 has 13 amino acids. CDR3 protein: CASSEQAGNEQFF. The CDR3 DNA reads TGTGCCAGCAGTGAACAGGCTGGGAATGAGCAGTTCTTC.

The chain recombines TRBV7-8 with TRBJ1-2, with 7 bases aligning to TRBD1. The CDR3 contains 15 residues. Trimming at V came to 5 bases and at J to 2 bases, leaving 8 bases not matched to a gene. CDR1 and CDR2 from the germline V gene are SGHVS and FQNEAQ. CDR3 amino acids: CASSLQGQRNYGYTF. CDR3 DNA: TGTGCCAGCAGCCTGCAGGGACAGAGGAACTATGGCTACACCTTC.

This chain joins TRBV20-1 and TRBJ1-1, with D possibly being TRBD1 (5 bases). This CDR3 spans 14 amino acids. In germline, CDR1 is DFQATT, CDR2 SNEGSKA (reference sequence). The V end lost 4 bases, the J end lost 1 base, and 13 bases lay between the germline ends. The CDR3 spells CSANRNDRNTEAFF. In DNA, the CDR3 is TGCAGTGCTAATCGAAACGACAGGAACACTGAAGCTTTCTTT.

This clonotype was detected once. The junction shows a germline mismatch at one end, possibly a read error. The chain uses TRBV7-7 and TRBJ1-1, with no clear D. This CDR3 has 13 residues. Germline V gene sequence: CDR1 SSHAT, CDR2 FNYEAQ (reference sequence). CDR3 loop: CASSLDRNTEAFF. CDR3 DNA sequence: TGTGCTAGCAGCTTAGACCGGAACACTGAAGCTTTCTTT.

V is TRBV20-1 and J is TRBJ1-1; 7 bases are a match to TRBD1. Germline CDR1 reads DFQATT; CDR2 reads SNEGSKA (reference sequence). The CDR3 covers 14 residues. Trimming at V came to 6 bases and at J to 2 bases, leaving 9 bases not matched to a gene. The CDR3: CSAPAQGTNTEAFF. The CDR3 DNA is TGCAGTGCGCCCGCACAGGGGACAAACACTGAAGCTTTCTTT.

This chain joins TRBV4-1 and TRBJ2-3; 8 bases are a match to TRBD2. Trimming removed 2 bases from V and 7 bases from J; junction bases left unmatched: 5. CDR1 MGHRA and CDR2 YSYEKL come from the germline V gene. This CDR3 contains 14 residues. CDR3 protein: CASSQIAGQYTQYF. CDR3 DNA sequence: TGCGCCAGCAGCCAAATAGCGGGACAATATACGCAGTATTTT.

The V call is TRBV20-1, the J call TRBJ1-2; TRBD1 matches at 10 bases. CDR3 length equals 12 residues. Germline CDR1 reads DFQATT; CDR2 reads SNEGSKA (reference sequence). In nucleotides, the CDR3 is TGCCGACCGGACAGGGGGTCGGGCGGCTACACCTTC. It yields the protein CRPDRGSGGYTF.

V and J are TRBV27 and TRBJ2-5, with unresolved D. The V end was cut by 6 bases, the J end by 6 bases, with 11 bases between. Germline V gene sequence: CDR1 MNHEY, CDR2 SMNVEV (reference sequence). The CDR3 loop spans 12 amino acids. In DNA form, the CDR3 reads TGTGCCAGCAGCGGGCCGGGTAAGACCCAGTACTTC. This sequence encodes CASSGPGKTQYF.

The chain links TRBV6-2 or TRBV6-3 to TRBJ2-7; tentatively, D is TRBD2 (6 bases). Germline V gene data show CDR1 as MNHEY and CDR2 as SVGEGT. The CDR3 contains 15 residues. Trimming left V 6 bases short and J 6 bases short, with 21 bases between. The CDR3 sequence: CASRPGDGRKGEQYF. The CDR3 nucleotides are TGTGCCAGCAGACCGGGGGACGGGAGAAAGGGCGAGCAGTACTTC.

This chain uses TRBV28 with TRBJ2-2; no definite D call. There are 16 residues in the CDR3. Germline V gene lookup returns CDR1 MDHEN and CDR2 SYDVKM. The ends were cut back, 6 bases at V and 2 bases at J, with 16 bases in the middle. CDR3: CASRSPDGTNTGELFF. CDR3 nucleotides: TGTGCCAGCAGATCACCGGACGGAACCAACACCGGGGAGCTGTTTTTT.

V gene TRBV27 combines with J gene TRBJ1-1; D not certain. With 5 bases removed from V and 7 bases from J, the gap between germline ends came to 14 bases. Germline values: CDR1 MNHEY, CDR2 SMNVEV (reference sequence). The CDR3 sequence is 13 residues long. The CDR3 DNA reads TGTGCCAGCAGTGACCCATACTCTTTTGAAGCTTTCTTT. Residues: CASSDPYSFEAFF.

This clonotype was seen a single time. The V call is TRBV19, the J call TRBJ2-5, with D possibly being TRBD2 (5 bases). V shed 6 bases and J shed 0 bases, with 11 bases lying between them. The germline gives CDR1 LNHDA, CDR2 SQIVND (reference sequence). This CDR3 contains 14 residues. The CDR3 is CASSQRRHQETQYF. For the CDR3, the DNA is TGTGCCAGTAGCCAGCGGAGGCACCAAGAGACCCAGTACTTC.